The clone carrying this TCR beta chain was seen only a few times. Its antigen remains unidentified. Germline values: CDR1 LGHDT, CDR2 YNNKEL (reference sequence). V was shortened by 0 bases and J by 7 bases, with 18 bases between the two germline ends. This CDR3 contains 16 residues. The sample belongs to a study of blood T cells in healthy people across ages. The use of a sample-barcoded 5' primer and a J-beta primer mix characterized a second PCR of roughly 6 to 12 cycles. TCRdb processed the 5' RACE reads anew with MiXCR; each CDR3 protein has one entry. The sample records approximately 780,000 distinct CDR3 sequences, approximately 24% being singletons. Whole-study results and caveats: Diversity figures derived from one million T cells were judged to underestimate the true value.

The data were also submitted as part of a second study, on T cells of mothers and their children. In that study: Researchers report slightly higher, though non-significant, overlap in related mother-child pairs than in unrelated pairs.

The clonotype originates from a boy aged 5-17 years in good health. The V call is TRBV3-1, the J call TRBJ1-2, with D hard to call. The source material was blood. CDR3 DNA: TGTGCCAGCAGCCAAGAAGATCACAGCCACCCTTTTGGCTACACCTTC. It translates to CASSQEDHSHPFGYTF.